This T cell receptor beta chain stems from a study of blood T cell repertoires in COVID-19. Overall study context: Sites across the United States, Italy and Spain contributed samples from acute and convalescent COVID-19. T cells, B-cell-depleted T cells, or PBMCs supplied cDNA or gDNA.

The authors' processing: By means of reference gene primer amplification, nucleated cell counts were estimated. Clones were sequenced by immunoSEQ multiplex PCR, and TCRdb holds only the in-frame ones, with some missing. That table furnishes V, J and clone size, whereas the DNA furnished D and trimming. The data show around 53,000 clones, about 78% seen once. The sample taken for sequencing was peripheral blood. This receptor was identified in a man aged 50 to 59 with active or convalescent COVID-19.

CDR3 in amino acids: CASSQIQGPQETQYF. As DNA, the CDR3 is TGTGCCAGCAGCCAAATCCAGGGGCCCCAAGAGACCCAGTACTTC. This chain joins TRBV4-2 and TRBJ2-5; the D gene is possibly TRBD1 (6 bases). The germline V gene has CDR1 LGHNA and CDR2 YNFKEQ. Trimming shortened V by 2 bases and J by 1 base, and 11 bases separated the two germline ends. The CDR3 contains 15 residues.